This T cell receptor (beta chain) was obtained from a study of PD-L1 blockade in urothelial cancer. Study context: Specimens of blood held a median count of approximately 150,000 T cells.

TCRdb's copy holds only in-frame clones and misses some; the assay was immunoSEQ multiplex PCR. The sample records about 30,000 clones, about 88% being singletons. Time point: peripheral blood 6 weeks after treatment start. Germline values: CDR1 SGHTA, CDR2 FQGNSA. V lost 0 bases and J lost 2; bases outside the gene matches: 10. The CDR3 has 17 amino acids. The source material was PBMCs, sampled around atezolizumab (anti-PD-L1) treatment. The source is a man older than 75 with urothelial cancer. The chain is built from TRBV7-2 and TRBJ2-7, with TRBD2 matching 7 bases. CDR3 protein: CASSLARGSGLTYEQYF. The CDR3 nucleotides read TGTGCCAGCAGCTTAGCGCGGGGTAGCGGGCTGACCTACGAGCAGTACTTC.